This entry is about one T cell receptor beta chain. The specificity of this receptor is unknown. Base qualities were left out, and no much larger clone turns up one base away. Sequenced on an Illumina NovaSeq 6000. TCRalpha and TCRbeta cDNA libraries were built by 5'RACE with constant-segment primers, adding sample barcodes and unique molecular identifiers. RNA was extracted from every sample with Trizol reagent. Libraries were amplified in two PCR steps, with a second sample barcode and Illumina TruSeq adapters added in the second step. Libraries were sequenced on an Illumina NovaSeq with 2 x 150 bp paired-end reads. Per the original workflow: The reads were demultiplexed and collapsed into UMI-guided consensus sequences using migec v1.2.7. With mixcr v2.1.11, UMI consensuses were aligned to TRA and TRB V and J templates and assembled into clonotypes. Expanded or contracted clonotypes were those called significant by both edgeR and NoisET, with noise models trained on biological replicates. For edgeR calls, the cutoffs were a false discovery rate-adjusted p below 0.01 and a log2 fold-change threshold of 1. PCA with hierarchical clustering of max-normalized trajectories of the 1000 most abundant clonotypes was used as exploratory dynamics analysis. The CD4 or CD8 phenotype of responding clones was assigned using the separately sequenced CD4+ and CD8+ repertoires. TCRdb itself trimmed the public reads at Q25 with fastp, ran MiXCR and retained productive beta chains. Every CDR3 protein is listed once, alongside the most common genes and DNA of its rows. In this record, the V and J calls reflect TCRdb's handling and not the investigators' own analysis. In all, the sample holds around 250,000 distinct CDR3 sequences, and 16% of those were seen once. 22% of the sample goes to the ten largest clones.

Unmatched junction bases come to 6, with V trimmed by 6 bases and J by 3 bases. Counted from cysteine to phenylalanine, this CDR3 has 14 amino acids. Of the read, only the CDR3 DNA is kept; its 42 bases are in frame from base 1. CDR1 MNHEY and CDR2 SVGAGI were looked up in the germline V gene. The data were taken from a study of T-cell memory formation after mild COVID-19 (dated by TCRdb to the early 2020s). For context, the study as a whole: TCR sequence clusters from the two donors were largely donor specific. In a couple of donors, T-cell clones that expanded and contracted after mild COVID-19 were followed by sequencing TCRalpha and TCRbeta repertoires longitudinally. Two young, previously healthy adult volunteers, one female and one male, were included in the cohort. What the authors observed across the whole study: Clones contracting from day 15 to 85 had balanced CD4/CD8 phenotypes, while a second wave expanding from day 15 to 37 was biased towards CD4+. Whether the second-wave clones peaking on day 37 were SARS-CoV-2 specific was not confirmed. Some responding clones were found in pre-infection memory, which suggests that pre-existing cross-reactive memory T cells took part in the SARS-CoV-2 response. Only a couple of mild cases were covered by the study, and larger cohorts that include severe cases with pre-infection samples were considered necessary. Contracting CD4+ clones appeared mostly in the CM and EM memory subsets, whereas CD8+ clones were enriched in EMRA.

Ficoll-Paque density gradient centrifugation was used to isolate PBMCs. The sample consisted of PBMCs or a T cell subset sorted from them (not recorded which). The chain is assembled from TRBV6-5 and TRBJ2-7, with 9 junctional bases fitting TRBD2. This clonotype was sampled from a man in his late teens or twenties who had mild COVID-19 (a few samples of this study predate the infection). The sample titles of this study are shuffled in the database, so cell type and time point are left out; the donor was told from shared clones. DNA sequence: TGTGCCAGCAGAGTCATTAGCGGGGGCTACGAGCAGTACTTC. It translates as CASRVISGGYEQYF.